Below are 19 T cell receptor beta chains sequenced from a single sample in a study of blood T cell repertoires in COVID-19. The data were produced by immunoSEQ multiplex PCR, yet TCRdb's version contains in-frame clones alone and is incomplete. This table holds 35,000 to 45,000 clones, around 85% found once. Material for sequencing was peripheral blood. These receptors all stem from a man between 65 and 85 years old with acute or convalescent COVID-19.

The chain employs TRBV4-2 and TRBJ2-5, with D possibly TRBD2 on 5 matching bases. Germline values: CDR1 LGHNA, CDR2 YNFKEQ. Trimming shortened V by 5 bases and J by 4 bases, and 20 bases separated the two germline ends. The CDR3 runs to 16 residues. CDR3 sequence reads: CASSSQSRVRGETQYF. The CDR3 bases are TGTGCCAGCAGCTCACAAAGTCGGGTACGGGGAGAGACCCAGTACTTC.

This clone was seen just once. The chain couples TRBV28 to TRBJ2-7; 9 bases are shared with TRBD1. This CDR3 is built from 17 residues. The V gene end was trimmed by 4 bases and the J gene end by 0 bases; junction bases not matched to a gene: 10. Germline CDR1 is MDHEN and CDR2 is SYDVKM. The CDR3 nucleotides read TGTGCCAGCAGTTCGCCCGGGACAGGGCTTAGCTCCTACGAGCAGTACTTC. Amino acids: CASSSPGTGLSSYEQYF.

The chain joins TRBV28 to TRBJ2-7, with 13 bases identical to TRBD2. The CDR3 has 15 amino acids. Germline CDR1 and CDR2: MDHEN and SYDVKM. With 9 bases clipped from V and 0 bases from J, the junction kept 5 bases outside the gene matches. Written as DNA, the CDR3 is TGTGCCAGTGGACTAGCGGGAGCGTACTCCTACGAGCAGTACTTC. Amino acids: CASGLAGAYSYEQYF.

This chain connects TRBV10-3 to TRBJ2-5; a possible D gene is TRBD2 (6 bases). Germline loops: CDR1 ENHRY, CDR2 SYGVKD. With 5 bases removed from V and 5 bases from J, the gap between germline ends came to 21 bases. This CDR3 comprises 16 residues. The CDR3 reads CAISNSGEVELETQYF. The CDR3 nucleotides are TGTGCCATCAGTAATTCGGGGGAGGTGGAATTGGAGACCCAGTACTTC.

The gene calls are TRBV18 and TRBJ1-2; tentatively, D is TRBD1 (5 bases). The V gene's germline CDR1 is KGHSH and CDR2 LQKENI. Between the trimmed V and J ends, which lost 2 bases and 4 bases, there was a span of 11 bases. The CDR3 length is 14 residues. CDR3 nucleotide sequence: TGTGCCAGCTCACCAGAGGCAGGGTTCTATGGCTACACCTTC. This translates into CASSPEAGFYGYTF.

This chain joins TRBV10-3 and TRBJ1-1; D unclear. The V end was cut by 2 bases, the J end by 3 bases, with 13 bases between. This CDR3 is built from 15 residues. From germline, CDR1 is ENHRY and CDR2 SYGVKD. For the CDR3, the DNA is TGTGCCATCAGTGAGCCCGCCAGAGCGGACACTGAAGCTTTCTTT. Protein sequence: CAISEPARADTEAFF.

The chain couples TRBV5-5 to TRBJ2-2; TRBD2 matches at 7 bases. The CDR3 has 15 residues. The V gene end was trimmed by 4 bases and the J gene end by 9 bases; junction bases not matched to a gene: 12. In germline, CDR1 is SGHKS, CDR2 YYEKEE (reference sequence). CDR3 nucleotide sequence: TGTGCCAGCAGCCTGTCTCCCCGGGGGGAACGGGAGCTGTTTTTT. Protein product: CASSLSPRGERELFF.

This clone was recorded only once. The rearrangement links TRBV5-1 to TRBJ1-5; D remains ambiguous. V lost 0 bases and J 2 bases, leaving 6 bases between the germline ends. From germline, CDR1 is SGHRS and CDR2 YFSETQ. The CDR3 covers 14 residues. CDR3 in DNA: TGCGCCAGCAGCTTGGGGGCAGGCAATCAGCCCCAGCATTTT. This gives the protein CASSLGAGNQPQHF.

This chain links TRBV12-5 with TRBJ2-5, with a tentative D call TRBD2 (5 bases). The CDR3 sequence is 13 residues long. The germline V gene has CDR1 LGHNT and CDR2 FRNRAP. The ends were cut back, 7 bases at V and 7 bases at J, with 16 bases in the middle. The CDR3 DNA is TGTGCTAGTGCCCCGGACGCGAGCGGGACCCAGTACTTC. This gives the protein CASAPDASGTQYF.

CDR3 in amino acids: CASSLLGLDTEAFF. CDR3 coding DNA: TGTGCCAGCAGCTTACTGGGCTTGGACACTGAAGCTTTCTTT. This sequence joins TRBV7-2 and TRBJ1-1; D not resolved. Trimming took off 2 bases at V and 3 bases at J, with 10 bases between the two ends. CDR1 and CDR2 from the germline V gene are SGHTA and FQGNSA. The CDR3 loop spans 14 amino acids.

The chain combines TRBV12-3 or TRBV12-4 with TRBJ2-5; 8 positions agree with TRBD1. The CDR3 is made up of 13 amino acids. The V segment lost 7 bases and the J segment 5 bases; nucleotides outside the gene matches: 6. Here the CDR3 reads CASTPDRVETQYF. In nucleotides, the CDR3 is TGTGCCAGCACCCCGGACAGGGTTGAGACCCAGTACTTC.

The rearrangement links TRBV19 to TRBJ2-1; D possibly corresponds to TRBD2 (6 bases). With 0 bases removed from V and 4 bases from J, the gap between germline ends came to 16 bases. The CDR3 length is 17 residues. The germline gives CDR1 LNHDA, CDR2 SQIVND (reference sequence). DNA of the CDR3: TGTGCCAGTAGTATAGAAGCGGGCGTTATATCTTACAATGAGCAGTTCTTC. It translates to CASSIEAGVISYNEQFF.

The CDR3 reads CASSGLAGDWGTTDTQYF. CDR3 nucleotides: TGTGCCAGCAGCGGGCTAGCGGGAGATTGGGGGACTACAGATACGCAGTATTTT. The rearrangement joins TRBV13 to TRBJ2-3; 10 bases are a match to TRBD2. Germline-derived CDR1 and CDR2 are PRHDT and FYEKMQ (reference sequence). The J segment lost 3 bases and the V segment lost 5 bases, leaving 14 bases of the junction unmatched. This CDR3 is built from 18 residues.

V and J are TRBV6-4 and TRBJ2-1; 9 nucleotides agree with TRBD1. The CDR3 spans 16 residues. Per germline, CDR1 MRHNA and CDR2 SNTAGT. After removal of 0 bases from V and 2 bases from J, the junction contained 2 bases not matched to a gene. In nucleotides, the CDR3 is TGTGCCAGCAGTGACTCTGGGACAGGGACCTACAATGAGCAGTTCTTC. Translation: CASSDSGTGTYNEQFF.

The chain links TRBV7-9 to TRBJ2-7, with D maybe TRBD1 (5 bases). V lost 4 bases and J 1 base, leaving 11 bases between the germline ends. CDR3 length: 14 amino acids. CDR1 is SEHNR and CDR2 is FQNEAQ in the germline V gene (reference sequence). Here the CDR3 DNA reads TGTGCCAGCAGCTGGGGCGACCGTTCCTACGAGCAGTACTTC. Amino acids: CASSWGDRSYEQYF.

The rearrangement uses TRBV5-1 and TRBJ1-6; 7 bases match TRBD1. Trimming at V came to 0 bases and at J to 6 bases, leaving 3 bases not matched to a gene. The CDR3 runs to 15 residues. The V gene's germline CDR1 is SGHRS and CDR2 YFSETQ. The CDR3 nucleotides are TGCGCCAGCAGCTTGGAAGGGACAGCTAATTCACCCCTCCACTTT. Residues: CASSLEGTANSPLHF. The whole variable domain, remainder taken from reference TRBV5-1 and TRBJ1-6, is KAGVTQTPRYLIKTRGQQVTLSCSPISGHRSVSWYQQTPGQGLQFLFEYFSETQRNKGNFPGRFSGRQFSNSRSEMNVSTLELGDSALYLCASSLEGTANSPLHFGNGTRLTVT.

The rearrangement uses TRBV18 and TRBJ2-1; TRBD2 might be the D (6 bases). Per germline, CDR1 KGHSH and CDR2 LQKENI. CDR3 size: 13 residues. Trimming stripped 2 bases from V and 8 bases from J, with 10 bases between. This CDR3 reads CASSPELAYEQFF. CDR3 nucleotide sequence: TGTGCCAGCTCACCAGAACTAGCCTATGAGCAGTTCTTC.

This clone came up once. This chain links TRBV9 with TRBJ1-2; TRBD1 is a possible D gene (5 bases). V gave up 0 bases and J gave up 3 bases, with 18 bases separating them. CDR3 length: 17 amino acids. Germline assignment: CDR1 SGDLS and CDR2 YYNGEE. The CDR3 DNA follows: TGTGCCAGCAGCGTAGCTTCTGGAGCAGGGATGGACTATGGCTACACCTTC. It specifies CASSVASGAGMDYGYTF.

The rearrangement uses TRBV7-8 and TRBJ1-2; 8 nucleotides match TRBD1. The CDR3 loop spans 13 amino acids. Per the germline V gene, CDR1 is SGHVS and CDR2 is FQNEAQ. The V gene end was trimmed by 5 bases and the J gene end by 8 bases; junction bases not matched to a gene: 7. This CDR3 reads CASSPDRGEGYTF. The CDR3 DNA reads TGTGCCAGCAGCCCTGACAGGGGAGAAGGCTACACCTTC.